Each of the 8 T cell receptor beta chains below was sequenced from the same sample in a study of T cell responses to AZD1222 COVID-19 vaccine. Here immunoSEQ multiplex PCR was the method, and the copy in TCRdb shows in-frame clones only, minus some. The data show about 100,000 clones, approximately 90% seen once. The sequenced sample was peripheral blood, obtained on day 0 of AZD1222 vaccination. Source of these receptors: an adult in good health.

This clone was observed a handful of times. The chain recombines TRBV6-5 with TRBJ2-1; no clear D. With 0 bases removed from V and 9 bases from J, the gap between germline ends came to 9 bases. CDR3 length equals 13 residues. Per the germline V gene, CDR1 is MNHEY and CDR2 is SVGAGI. The CDR3 loop reads CASSYSDFGEQFF. The CDR3, as DNA: TGTGCCAGCAGTTACTCGGATTTTGGTGAGCAGTTCTTC.

The chain has TRBV10-3 and TRBJ1-5, with D tentatively TRBD1 (5 bases). Trimming took off 2 bases at V and 3 bases at J, with 8 bases between the two ends. Germline V gene sequence: CDR1 ENHRY, CDR2 SYGVKD. The CDR3 extends over 14 amino acids. Here the CDR3 reads CAISEQGSNQPQHF. CDR3 nucleotides: TGTGCCATCAGTGAGCAGGGTTCCAATCAGCCCCAGCATTTT.

V and J are TRBV3-1 (or the pseudogene TRBV3-2) and TRBJ1-6; TRBD1 might be the D (6 bases). Trimming removed 0 bases at V and 9 bases at J, with 15 bases between. The CDR3 is made up of 16 amino acids. CDR1 and CDR2 from the germline V gene are LGHDT and YNNKEL (reference sequence). CDR3 in DNA: TGTGCCAGCAGCCAAGATATGCGGGCAGGGGTTTCACCCCTCCACTTT. Protein: CASSQDMRAGVSPLHF.

The genes are TRBV6-1 and TRBJ1-1; TRBD1 aligns across 8 bases. Germline CDR1 and CDR2: MNHNS and SASEGT. This CDR3 spans 15 amino acids. The junction had 7 bases not matched to a gene; V was cut back by 1 base and J by 6 bases. In nucleotides, the CDR3 is TGTGCCAGCAGTGAAGTTGAGGGCAGGGGGCCTGAAGCTTTCTTT. Translating gives CASSEVEGRGPEAFF.

The rearrangement joins TRBV29-1 to TRBJ2-1; 8 nucleotides agree with TRBD2. Germline CDR1 SQVTM, CDR2 ANQGSEA. This CDR3 has 15 residues. With 2 bases clipped from V and 7 bases from J, the junction kept 10 bases outside the gene matches. CDR3 sequence (DNA): TGCAGCGTTGAAAAAATAGCGGGAAGGTTGAATGAGCAGTTCTTC. Amino acids: CSVEKIAGRLNEQFF.

The chain combines TRBV5-6 with TRBJ2-1, with TRBD2 identical over 11 bases. Trimming at V came to 5 bases and at J to 3 bases, leaving 4 bases not matched to a gene. Germline V gene lookup returns CDR1 SGHDT and CDR2 YYEEEE. The CDR3 is made up of 15 amino acids. The CDR3: CASRYGTSGYNEQFF. Here the CDR3 DNA reads TGTGCCAGCAGATACGGGACTAGCGGCTACAATGAGCAGTTCTTC.

In the case of this clone: The sample holds other DNA sequences that translate to the same CDR3. The V call is TRBV6-5, the J call TRBJ1-3; a weak D match, TRBD1 (5 bases). Trimming shortened V by 2 bases and J by 1 base, and 6 bases separated the two germline ends. Per germline, CDR1 MNHEY and CDR2 SVGAGI. The CDR3 runs 14 residues. Written as DNA, the CDR3 is TGTGCCAGCAGTTACAGGGGATCTGGAAACACCATATATTTT. Translated: CASSYRGSGNTIYF.

The V and J genes are TRBV19 and TRBJ2-2, with 12 bases fitting TRBD1. The CDR3 has 16 amino acids. Looked up from germline, CDR1 is LNHDA and CDR2 is SQIVND (reference sequence). V was pared by 7 bases and J by 9 bases, with 12 bases of the junction left unmatched. The CDR3 here is CASTLRAGQGARELFF. The CDR3 DNA is TGTGCCAGTACCCTGCGGGCGGGACAGGGGGCCCGGGAGCTGTTTTTT. Complete variable domain (other parts from reference TRBV19 and TRBJ2-2): DGGITQSPKYLFRKEGQNVTLSCEQNLNHDAMYWYRQDPGQGLRLIYYSQIVNDFQKGDIAEGYSVSREKKESFPLTVTSAQKNPTAFYLCASTLRAGQGARELFFGEGSRLTVL.